This passage covers 22 T cell receptor beta chains from one sample sequenced in a study of cytotoxic CD8 clonotypes in ibrutinib-treated CLL. The assay was immunoSEQ multiplex PCR, and TCRdb's table has in-frame clones only and misses some. The sample has approximately 300,000 clones; 70% to 80% are singletons. The source was PBMCs, collected before ibrutinib treatment. The receptors here all came from a human donor with chronic lymphocytic leukemia.

This clone has just one count. The chain combines TRBV6-5 with TRBJ1-5, with D hard to call. The CDR3 consists of 14 residues. In germline, CDR1 is MNHEY, CDR2 SVGAGI. V dropped 4 bases and J dropped 3 bases, with 10 bases sitting between them. The chain's CDR3 is CASSSDLFNQPQHF. DNA for the CDR3: TGTGCCAGCAGTTCGGACCTTTTCAATCAGCCCCAGCATTTT.

This clone was seen a few times. The chain is built from TRBV28 and TRBJ1-5; D not resolved. Between the trimmed V and J ends, which lost 6 bases and 7 bases, there was a span of 16 bases. The CDR3 spans 14 residues. The germline gives CDR1 MDHEN, CDR2 SYDVKM. In nucleotides, the CDR3 is TGTGCCAGCAGAAAACTCAAGGAAATCCAGCCCCAGCATTTT. Its translation is CASRKLKEIQPQHF.

The CDR3 bases are TGCAGCGTCCACCGAGAATACGAGCAGTACTTC. Protein product: CSVHREYEQYF. The rearrangement joins TRBV29-1 to TRBJ2-7; D ambiguous. This CDR3 is built from 11 residues. V lost 6 bases and J lost 4, with 10 bases in between. Germline loops: CDR1 SQVTM, CDR2 ANQGSEA.

J is TRBJ2-7 and V is TRBV6-6; TRBD1 agrees at 12 bases. CDR1 is MNHNY, CDR2 SVGAGI, per germline (reference sequence). The CDR3 has 15 residues. The V segment lost 0 bases and the J segment 7 bases; nucleotides outside the gene matches: 4. CDR3 DNA: TGTGCCAGCAGTTACTCGGGACAGGGGGCTTGGGAGCAGTACTTC. Residues: CASSYSGQGAWEQYF.

This clone was recorded a few times. The same CDR3 can be traced to other DNA sequences in this sample. This chain links TRBV4-3 with TRBJ2-5; unclear D gene. Trimming left V 0 bases short and J 5 bases short, with 4 bases between. Germline lookup yields CDR1 LGHNA and CDR2 YSLEER. CDR3 length equals 12 residues. In DNA form, the CDR3 reads TGCGCCAGCAGCCAAGAAGGGGAGACCCAGTACTTC. It is translated as CASSQEGETQYF.

The rearrangement links TRBV19 to TRBJ2-7; D is unclear. The germline V and J ends were trimmed by 7 bases and 3 bases, with 7 bases remaining between them. CDR3 length equals 11 residues. Germline lookup yields CDR1 LNHDA and CDR2 SQIVND (reference sequence). The CDR3 is CASIPYYEQYF. Here the CDR3 DNA reads TGTGCCAGTATTCCATACTACGAGCAGTACTTC. Variable domain in full (rest from reference TRBV19 and TRBJ2-7): DGGITQSPKYLFRKEGQNVTLSCEQNLNHDAMYWYRQDPGQGLRLIYYSQIVNDFQKGDIAEGYSVSREKKESFPLTVTSAQKNPTAFYLCASIPYYEQYFGPGTRLTVT.

V and J are TRBV10-2 and TRBJ1-2; 7 bases are a match to TRBD1. The trim removed 3 bases at V and 8 bases at J, leaving 9 bases unmatched. Germline CDR1 and CDR2: WSHSY and SAAADI. The CDR3 runs to 14 residues. The CDR3 DNA is TGCGCCAGCAGTGACCCCGGACAGGATTGCGGCTACACCTTC. Translated: CASSDPGQDCGYTF.

This rearrangement joins TRBV5-1 to TRBJ2-1; 7 bases map to TRBD2. The CDR3 sequence is 15 residues long. With V trimmed by 7 bases and J by 0 bases, 7 bases remained unmatched. Germline V lookup: CDR1 SGHRS, CDR2 YFSETQ. CDR3 bases: TGCGCCAGCGGGCTAGCGGACGCCTCCTACAATGAGCAGTTCTTC. Residues: CASGLADASYNEQFF.

The rearrangement joins TRBV11-2 to TRBJ2-3; 7 bases align to TRBD2. Germline values: CDR1 SGHAT, CDR2 FQNNGV. V dropped 3 bases and J dropped 5; count of bases not matched to a gene: 5. CDR3 size: 14 residues. The CDR3: CASSFRLARDTQYF. As DNA, the CDR3 is TGTGCCAGCAGCTTCCGACTAGCTAGAGATACGCAGTATTTT.

This clone was seen more than once but under ten times. The chain employs TRBV28 and TRBJ1-2; no definite D call. The CDR3 sequence is 12 residues long. From germline, CDR1 is MDHEN and CDR2 SYDVKM. Trimming stripped 6 bases from V and 2 bases from J, with 7 bases between. The CDR3 DNA follows: TGTGCCAGCAGGAGGAGAAACTATGGCTACACCTTC. This encodes CASRRRNYGYTF.

This clone was detected a few times. V usage is TRBV7-9 and J usage is TRBJ2-1, with TRBD2 matching 7 bases. Germline CDR1 is SEHNR and CDR2 is FQNEAQ (reference sequence). The junction had 5 bases not matched to a gene; V was cut back by 3 bases and J by 3 bases. The CDR3 sequence is 15 residues long. The CDR3 loop reads CASSFGGRVYNEQFF. CDR3 DNA sequence: TGTGCCAGCAGCTTCGGGGGGAGAGTCTACAATGAGCAGTTCTTC. The whole variable domain, remainder taken from reference TRBV7-9 and TRBJ2-1, is DTGVSQNPRHKITKRGQNVTFRCDPISEHNRLYWYRQTLGQGPEFLTYFQNEAQLEKSRLLSDRFSAERPKGSFSTLEIQRTEQGDSAMYLCASSFGGRVYNEQFFGPGTRLTVL.

This clone was counted between two and nine times. The V gene is TRBV6-5, the J gene TRBJ1-3; no clear D gene. Trimming left V 0 bases short and J 7 bases short, with 7 bases between. Germline V gene sequence: CDR1 MNHEY, CDR2 SVGAGI. The CDR3 has 13 amino acids. The CDR3 is CASSYSNLNTIYF. CDR3 DNA sequence: TGTGCCAGCAGTTACTCGAATCTTAACACCATATATTTT.

The J gene is TRBJ1-2, the V gene TRBV4-2, with D possibly being TRBD1 (5 bases). CDR1 is LGHNA, CDR2 YNFKEQ, per germline. The V gene lost 6 bases and the J gene lost 1 base, with 21 bases spanning the gap. The CDR3 has 17 amino acids. The CDR3 region is CASRGGSILDHNYGYTF. The CDR3 DNA sequence: TGTGCCAGCAGGGGGGGGTCAATTTTGGACCATAACTATGGCTACACCTTC.

The rearrangement joins TRBV15 to TRBJ1-4; no reliable D call. Germline CDR1 LNHNV, CDR2 YYDKDF (reference sequence). V shed 1 base and J shed 5 bases, with 2 bases lying between them. The CDR3 is 12 amino acids. The CDR3 nucleotides read TGTGCCACCAGCAGAGGAAATGAAAAACTGTTTTTT. Amino acids: CATSRGNEKLFF.

The genes are TRBV5-4 and TRBJ2-7; 12 bases agree with TRBD2. The CDR3 consists of 14 residues. V dropped 6 bases and J dropped 6; count of bases not matched to a gene: 7. In germline, CDR1 is SGHNT, CDR2 YYREEE (reference sequence). Here the CDR3 DNA reads TGTGCCAGCACGGGACCTAGCGGGAGGGCCGAGCAGTACTTC. It translates to CASTGPSGRAEQYF.

The chain has TRBV5-8 and TRBJ2-2, with D possibly matching TRBD1 (6 bases). The CDR3 contains 16 residues. Trimming took off 3 bases at V and 3 bases at J, with 15 bases between the two ends. Per germline, CDR1 SGHTS and CDR2 YDEGEE. The CDR3 nucleotides read TGTGCCAGCAGCTCGGACCGGGACACCTACACCGGGGAGCTGTTTTTT. This encodes CASSSDRDTYTGELFF.

The chain employs TRBV6-5 and TRBJ1-2, with D possibly being TRBD1 (5 bases). V was trimmed by 5 bases and J by 2 bases, leaving 9 bases between them. Per germline, CDR1 MNHEY and CDR2 SVGAGI. This CDR3 region has 13 residues. CDR3 in amino acids: CASSHRDNYGYTF. The CDR3 nucleotides read TGTGCCAGCAGTCACCGGGACAACTATGGCTACACCTTC.

This sequence joins TRBV18 and TRBJ2-1, with D perhaps matching TRBD2 (6 bases). Per the germline V gene, CDR1 is KGHSH and CDR2 is LQKENI. This CDR3 spans 17 amino acids. V was trimmed by 1 base and J by 3 bases, leaving 16 bases between them. The CDR3 sequence: CASSPLSRGGDYNEQFF. The CDR3 region has the DNA TGTGCCAGCTCACCACTAAGCCGGGGCGGGGACTACAATGAGCAGTTCTTC.

As concerns this clone: Germline is not matched at one junction end, which may reflect a read error. The gene calls are TRBV4-2 and TRBJ2-7, with a possible D match to TRBD2 (5 bases). Germline loops: CDR1 LGHNA, CDR2 YNFKEQ. The CDR3 is 14 amino acids. In nucleotides, the CDR3 is TGTGCCAGCAGCCAAGATTCCCCCTCAAGCGGACCGCACTTC. Translating gives CASSQDSPSSGPHF.

The rearrangement uses TRBV7-6 and TRBJ1-5; 8 nucleotides line up with TRBD1. CDR3 length equals 14 residues. Trimming took 5 bases from V and 6 from J; bases not matched to a gene: 6. Germline V gene sequence: CDR1 SGHVS, CDR2 FNYEAQ. The CDR3 DNA is TGTGCCAGCAGCGGCAGACAGGGGAGTCAGCCCCAGCATTTT. Its translation is CASSGRQGSQPQHF.

The rearrangement links TRBV6-8 to TRBJ1-1; possible D gene TRBD1, 6 bases. Germline CDR1 reads MNHGY; CDR2 reads SAAAGT. Trimming left V 2 bases short and J 5 bases short, with 15 bases between. The CDR3 runs 15 residues. CDR3 in DNA: TGTGCCAGCAGTTACGTTTCAGGGGCGACTACTGAAGCTTTCTTT. Translation: CASSYVSGATTEAFF.

The chain has TRBV6-6 and TRBJ2-7; D perhaps matches TRBD2 (5 bases). V was trimmed by 2 bases and J by 3 bases, leaving 11 bases between them. Germline CDR1 reads MNHNY; CDR2 reads SVGAGI (reference sequence). The CDR3 extends over 14 amino acids. The CDR3 spells CASSYREWGYEQYF. The CDR3 DNA reads TGTGCCAGCAGTTACAGGGAGTGGGGCTACGAGCAGTACTTC.